This entry lists 12 T cell receptor beta chains sequenced from one sample in a study of blood T cell repertoires in COVID-19. Profiling relied on immunoSEQ multiplex PCR, and the TCRdb table lists in-frame clones only, not all of them. The sample contains some 230,000 clones, more than 80% of which appear only once. Sequenced input: PBMCs or T cells enriched from blood (not recorded which). These receptors came from a woman aged 18-29 years in a cohort exposed to, infected with or recovered from COVID-19 (not recorded which).

This clone was seen a single time. V usage is TRBV5-1 and J usage is TRBJ1-4, with D perhaps matching TRBD1 (5 bases). This CDR3 is built from 16 residues. The germline V gene encodes CDR1 SGHRS and CDR2 YFSETQ. V gave up 0 bases and J gave up 0 bases, with 9 bases separating them. The CDR3 is CASSLADSSTNEKLFF. The CDR3 bases are TGCGCCAGCAGCTTGGCCGACAGTTCAACTAATGAAAAACTGTTTTTT.

V is TRBV7-6 and J is TRBJ1-4, with D tentatively TRBD1 (5 bases). Germline values: CDR1 SGHVS, CDR2 FNYEAQ. V shed 5 bases and J shed 5 bases, with 15 bases lying between them. This CDR3 is built from 15 residues. CDR3 sequence (DNA): TGTGCCAGCAGCCCCAGGGAACAGGTGAATGAAAAACTGTTTTTT. It is translated as CASSPREQVNEKLFF.

The chain combines TRBV29-1 with TRBJ1-1; D is unclear. Trimming shortened V by 2 bases and J by 10 bases, and 5 bases separated the two germline ends. Germline loops: CDR1 SQVTM, CDR2 ANQGSEA. The length of the CDR3 is 9 residues. The CDR3 DNA reads TGCAGCGTTGAAAACGGAGCTTTCTTT. Its translation: CSVENGAFF.

The chain links TRBV13 to TRBJ2-2, with D possibly TRBD2 on 6 matching bases. V was pared by 5 bases and J by 4 bases, with 17 bases between. The CDR3 sequence is 16 residues long. The germline V gene has CDR1 PRHDT and CDR2 FYEKMQ (reference sequence). The CDR3 here is CASSLFPGATTGELFF. CDR3 nucleotide sequence: TGTGCCAGCAGCCTTTTTCCGGGAGCGACCACCGGGGAGCTGTTTTTT.

The V gene is TRBV27, the J gene TRBJ1-2, with D possibly being TRBD1 (6 bases). Germline assignment: CDR1 MNHEY and CDR2 SMNVEV (reference sequence). V was cut by 5 bases and J by 8 bases, with 18 bases left in between. The CDR3 has 14 residues. The DNA for the CDR3 is TGTGCCAGCAGTCTCTCGGGGGGGGCGCGGGGCTACACCTTC. This encodes CASSLSGGARGYTF.

V and J are TRBV5-1 and TRBJ2-1; tentative D call: TRBD2 (5 bases). The germline CDR1 and CDR2 sequences are SGHRS and YFSETQ. Deletions cut 0 bases from V and 8 bases from J, with 15 bases between. The CDR3 runs to 15 residues. The CDR3 nucleotides read TGCGCCAGCAGCTTGGCCCCGGAATCGGGGTATGAGCAGTTCTTC. Translating it yields CASSLAPESGYEQFF.

This chain connects TRBV4-1 to TRBJ1-2, with D possibly TRBD1 on 6 matching bases. This CDR3 contains 18 residues. CDR1 and CDR2 (germline): MGHRA, YSYEKL. V lost 4 bases, J lost 3 bases, and 24 bases lay in between. CDR3 sequence reads: CASSPSGRGGPRDYGYTF. For the CDR3, the DNA is TGCGCCAGCAGCCCCTCAGGCCGGGGGGGGCCTAGGGACTATGGCTACACCTTC.

The chain has TRBV10-3 and TRBJ2-1; TRBD2 matches at 10 bases. This CDR3 spans 15 amino acids. Germline V gene lookup returns CDR1 ENHRY and CDR2 SYGVKD. J lost 6 bases, V lost 0 bases, and 2 bases had no gene match. In DNA form, the CDR3 reads TGTGCCATCAGTGAGTCAGAGCGGGAGGGCAATGAGCAGTTCTTC. It codes for CAISESEREGNEQFF.

J is TRBJ2-7 and V is TRBV19; D possibly corresponds to TRBD1 (6 bases). CDR3 length equals 14 residues. Germline V lookup: CDR1 LNHDA, CDR2 SQIVND (reference sequence). The V gene lost 5 bases and the J gene lost 0 bases, with 11 bases spanning the gap. CDR3 region: CASSSWTASYEQYF. CDR3 DNA: TGTGCCAGTAGTTCCTGGACAGCCTCCTACGAGCAGTACTTC. Variable domain in full (rest from reference TRBV19 and TRBJ2-7): DGGITQSPKYLFRKEGQNVTLSCEQNLNHDAMYWYRQDPGQGLRLIYYSQIVNDFQKGDIAEGYSVSREKKESFPLTVTSAQKNPTAFYLCASSSWTASYEQYFGPGTRLTVT.

This CDR3 reads CASSRTRDNYGYTF. CDR3 nucleotide sequence: TGTGCCAGCAGTCGAACGAGGGATAACTATGGCTACACCTTC. The rearrangement uses TRBV6-5 and TRBJ1-2, with no clear D. CDR1 and CDR2 from the germline V gene are MNHEY and SVGAGI. The CDR3 covers 14 residues. The ends were cut back, 5 bases at V and 1 base at J, with 11 bases in the middle.

The chain carries TRBV9 and TRBJ2-2; D gene ambiguous. The V end was cut by 1 base, the J end by 6 bases, with 7 bases between. Looked up from germline, CDR1 is SGDLS and CDR2 is YYNGEE. There are 13 residues in the CDR3. The CDR3: CASSVTQAGELFF. The CDR3, as DNA: TGTGCCAGCAGCGTAACCCAGGCCGGGGAGCTGTTTTTT.

The rearrangement joins TRBV19 to TRBJ2-1; 9 bases are shared with TRBD2. CDR1 is LNHDA, CDR2 SQIVND, per germline (reference sequence). V trimming: 6 bases; J trimming: 4 bases; junction bases outside the gene matches: 10. The CDR3 sequence is 16 residues long. CDR3 nucleotide sequence: TGTGCCAGTAGGACTTCGGTGACTAGCGGATACAATGAGCAGTTCTTC. This sequence encodes CASRTSVTSGYNEQFF.